This T cell receptor (beta chain) appears in the sequencing data of a study of regulatory T cells in long-lasting Graves disease. Study observations and caveats: Compared with new cases, persistent Graves' patients showed reduced TCR diversity. The small sample size may have reduced accuracy. Under persistent disease, TRBV28, TRBJ1-2 and TRBJ2-5 were used preferentially.

Time point noted: persistent/refractory GD, antithyroid drugs over 5 years with positive TRAb. Preparation of the TCR library used RNA extracted from PBMCs. Recruitment took place at an endocrinology department in Xi'an, China. Germline V gene sequence: CDR1 MDHEN, CDR2 SYDVKM. V gave up 4 bases and J gave up 6 bases; unmatched junction bases: 13. CDR3 size: 18 residues. Both iRepertoire HTBI primers and Arm-PCR of CDR3 regions were used to build the TCR beta libraries. TCRdb re-called the multiplex PCR reads through MiXCR, storing one row per CDR3 protein. The repertoire holds 350,000 to 450,000 distinct CDR3 sequences, with roughly 25% as singletons. Many counts were recorded for this clonotype. The antigen is unknown.

The chain employs TRBV28 and TRBJ2-7, with 15 bases aligning to TRBD2. The sample in question was peripheral blood mononuclear cells (PBMCs), obtained when the disease was refractory, from a patient treated with antithyroid drugs. The sequence was collected from a woman between 40 and 55 years old with Graves disease. The CDR3 coding sequence is TGTGCCAGCAGTTCGGGACTAGCGGGAGGCTCATTTTCTGCCGAGCAGTACTTC. This encodes CASSSGLAGGSFSAEQYF.